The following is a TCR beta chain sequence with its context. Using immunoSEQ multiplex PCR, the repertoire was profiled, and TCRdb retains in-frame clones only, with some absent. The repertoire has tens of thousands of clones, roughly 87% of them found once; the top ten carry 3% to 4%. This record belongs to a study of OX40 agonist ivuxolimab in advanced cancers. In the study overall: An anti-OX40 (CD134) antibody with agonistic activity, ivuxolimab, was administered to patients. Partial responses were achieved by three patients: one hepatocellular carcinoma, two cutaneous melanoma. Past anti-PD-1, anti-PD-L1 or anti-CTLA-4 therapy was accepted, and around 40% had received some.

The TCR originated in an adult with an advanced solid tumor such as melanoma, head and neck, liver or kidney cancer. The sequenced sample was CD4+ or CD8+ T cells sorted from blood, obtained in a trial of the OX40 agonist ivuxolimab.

The CDR3 bases are TGTGCCAGCGGGAACACCAACCAAGAGACCCAGTACTTC. Amino acids: CASGNTNQETQYF. The V gene is TRBV7-9, the J gene TRBJ2-5; D not resolved. V was clipped by 8 bases and J by 0 bases, with 10 bases between them. Germline assignment: CDR1 SEHNR and CDR2 FQNEAQ (reference sequence). The CDR3 has 13 residues.